This section outlines one T cell receptor beta chain sequence together with its context. It has no known antigen specificity. No much larger clonotype is one base removed from it; base qualities were not supplied. Including cysteine and phenylalanine, the CDR3 has 16 amino acids. Only the CDR3 DNA stays, 48 bases, in frame from base 1. Trimming takes 6 bases from V and 5 bases from J, and the germline ends sit 17 bases apart. The germline V gene encodes CDR1 MDHEN and CDR2 SYDVKM. This specimen comes from a study of blood T cell repertoires in COVID-19 (TCRdb year 2020). A note on the overall study: Samples from collaborators originated in the United States, Italy and Spain and spanned both the acute and convalescent phases of COVID-19. The material from the prospective study consisted of cDNA or gDNA derived from T cells, B-cell-depleted T cells, or PBMCs. The dataset comprised deeply sampled blood TCRbeta repertoires from subjects exposed to, actively infected with, or recovered from COVID-19. The repertoires were released in a freely available public database intended as a resource for research on the immune response to SARS-CoV-2. Samples came from the ongoing ImmuneRACE study (first 160 participants) plus 1,254 subjects from 6 global collaborators. Nearly every sample came with metadata listing a de-identified subject ID, COVID-19 status, age in years and sex. Where available, HLA class I and class II types were taken from metadata supplied by the sample provider and were not determined by assay-based typing.

TCRbeta CDR3 regions were amplified from genomic DNA using the immunoSEQ Assay, a bias-controlled multiplex PCR. In the paper's pipeline: Nucleated cell counts per sample were estimated from amplification of reference gene primers within the assay. To quantify the absolute abundance of each unique TCRbeta CDR3 rearrangement, sequence reads were collapsed and filtered. For each sample, productive Simpson clonality was calculated as the square root of Simpson's diversity index across productive rearrangements. Held by TCRdb, this immuneACCESS table contains in-frame sequences only and omits some clones. Under half of the omission traces to an unresolved V gene where checked; the cause of the rest is unknown. V, J and clone size derive from that table, while D and trimming were established from the DNA sequence. Counted in this sample were about 100,000 clones; approximately 83% of them appeared once. Together, the top ten hold 3.3% of the sample.

Whole blood was collected in K2EDTA tubes by collaborating institutions according to the institutions' own protocols. For TCRbeta analysis, collaborators shipped samples in one of three forms: frozen whole blood, isolated PBMCs, or DNA extracted from either of those sample types. General study outcomes and caveats: The quantity of clinical and demographic metadata differed by source and by participant and was supplied without curation.

Sequenced sample: peripheral blood. The receptor's source is a woman aged 80 or older with active or convalescent COVID-19. The chain couples TRBV28 to TRBJ1-6, with TRBD1 tentatively as D gene (6 bases match). The nucleotide sequence is TGTGCCAGCAGCCTCCTTACAGGGAAGGATAATTCACCCCTCCACTTT. Its protein reads: CASSLLTGKDNSPLHF.